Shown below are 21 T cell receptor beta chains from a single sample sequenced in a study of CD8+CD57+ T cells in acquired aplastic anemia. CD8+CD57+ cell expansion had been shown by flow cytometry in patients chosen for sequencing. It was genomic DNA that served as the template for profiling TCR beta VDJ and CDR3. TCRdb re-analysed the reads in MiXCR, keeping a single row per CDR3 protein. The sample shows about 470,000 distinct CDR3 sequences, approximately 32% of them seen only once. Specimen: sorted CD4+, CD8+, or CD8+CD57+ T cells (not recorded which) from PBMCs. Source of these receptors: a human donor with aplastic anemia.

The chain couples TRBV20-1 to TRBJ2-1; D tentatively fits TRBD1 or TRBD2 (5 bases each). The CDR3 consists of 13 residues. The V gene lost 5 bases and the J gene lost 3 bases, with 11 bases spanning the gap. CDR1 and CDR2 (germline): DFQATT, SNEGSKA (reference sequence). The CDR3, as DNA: TGCAGTGCTGTCGAGGGGTACTACAATGAGCAGTTCTTC. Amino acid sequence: CSAVEGYYNEQFF.

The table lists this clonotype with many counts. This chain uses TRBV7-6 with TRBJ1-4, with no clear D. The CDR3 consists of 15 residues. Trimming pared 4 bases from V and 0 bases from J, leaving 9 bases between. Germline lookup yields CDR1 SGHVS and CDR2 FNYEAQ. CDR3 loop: CASSSKLATNEKLFF. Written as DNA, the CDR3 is TGTGCCAGCAGCTCGAAGCTTGCAACTAATGAAAAACTGTTTTTT. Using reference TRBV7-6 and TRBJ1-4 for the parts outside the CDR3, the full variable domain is GAGVSQSPRYKVTKRGQDVALRCDPISGHVSLYWYRQALGQGPEFLTYFNYEAQQDKSGLPNDRFSAERPEGSISTLTIQRTEQRDSAMYRCASSSKLATNEKLFFGSGTQLSVL.

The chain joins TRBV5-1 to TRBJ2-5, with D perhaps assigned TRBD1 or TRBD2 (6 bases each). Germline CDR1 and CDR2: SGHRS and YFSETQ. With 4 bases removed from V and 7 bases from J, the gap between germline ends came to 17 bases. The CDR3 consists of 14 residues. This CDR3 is CASSPEGGWGTQYF. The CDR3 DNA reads TGCGCCAGCAGCCCGGAGGGGGGCTGGGGGACCCAGTACTTC.

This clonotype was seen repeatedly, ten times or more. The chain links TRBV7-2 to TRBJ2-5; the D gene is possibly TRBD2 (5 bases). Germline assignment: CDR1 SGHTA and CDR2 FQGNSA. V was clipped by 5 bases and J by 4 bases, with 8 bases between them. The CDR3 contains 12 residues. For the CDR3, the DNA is TGTGCCAGCAGCGGTCGGGGAGAGACCCAGTACTTC. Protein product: CASSGRGETQYF.

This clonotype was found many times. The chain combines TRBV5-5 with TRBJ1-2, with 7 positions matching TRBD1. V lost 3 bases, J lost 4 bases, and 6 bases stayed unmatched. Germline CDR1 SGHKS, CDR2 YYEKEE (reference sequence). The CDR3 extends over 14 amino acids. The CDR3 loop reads CASSSRQGAYGYTF. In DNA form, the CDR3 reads TGTGCCAGCAGCTCAAGACAGGGCGCCTATGGCTACACCTTC.

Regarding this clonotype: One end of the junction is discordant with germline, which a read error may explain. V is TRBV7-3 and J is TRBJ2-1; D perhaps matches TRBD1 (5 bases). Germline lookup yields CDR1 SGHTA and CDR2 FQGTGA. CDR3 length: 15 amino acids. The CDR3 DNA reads TGTGCCAGCAACTTAAGGGTCGGGCAGGGCAATGAGCAGTTCTTC. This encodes CASNLRVGQGNEQFF.

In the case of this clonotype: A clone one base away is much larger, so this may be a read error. CDR3 DNA: TGTGCCAGCAGCGCCGGGACAGGGGGCGGCTATGGCTACACCTTC. It yields the protein CASSAGTGGGYGYTF. The chain uses TRBV9 and TRBJ1-2; 12 bases line up with TRBD1. The germline V gene encodes CDR1 SGDLS and CDR2 YYNGEE. The CDR3 consists of 15 residues. V was pared by 3 bases and J by 4 bases, with 4 bases of the junction left unmatched.

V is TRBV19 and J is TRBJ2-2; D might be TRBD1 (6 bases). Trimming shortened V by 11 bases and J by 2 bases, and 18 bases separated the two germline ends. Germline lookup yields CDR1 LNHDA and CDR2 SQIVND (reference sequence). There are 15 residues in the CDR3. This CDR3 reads CASQFQGTNTGELFF. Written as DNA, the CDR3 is TGTGCCTCCCAATTCCAGGGGACCAACACCGGGGAGCTGTTTTTT. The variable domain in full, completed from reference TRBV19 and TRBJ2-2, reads DGGITQSPKYLFRKEGQNVTLSCEQNLNHDAMYWYRQDPGQGLRLIYYSQIVNDFQKGDIAEGYSVSREKKESFPLTVTSAQKNPTAFYLCASQFQGTNTGELFFGEGSRLTVL.

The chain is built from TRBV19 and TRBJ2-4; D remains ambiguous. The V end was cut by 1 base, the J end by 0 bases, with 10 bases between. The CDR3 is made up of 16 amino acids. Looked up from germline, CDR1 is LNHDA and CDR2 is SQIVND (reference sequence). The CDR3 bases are TGTGCCAGTAGTATAGTAGGTCAACTAGCCAAAAACATTCAGTACTTC. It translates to CASSIVGQLAKNIQYF.

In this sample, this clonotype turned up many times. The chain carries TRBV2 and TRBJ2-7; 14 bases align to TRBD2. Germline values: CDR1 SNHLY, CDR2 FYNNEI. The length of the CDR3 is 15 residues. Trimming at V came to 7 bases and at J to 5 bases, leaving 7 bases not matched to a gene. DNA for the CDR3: TGTGCCAGCAAAACGGGACTAGCGGGAGTAAACGAGCAGTACTTC. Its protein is CASKTGLAGVNEQYF.

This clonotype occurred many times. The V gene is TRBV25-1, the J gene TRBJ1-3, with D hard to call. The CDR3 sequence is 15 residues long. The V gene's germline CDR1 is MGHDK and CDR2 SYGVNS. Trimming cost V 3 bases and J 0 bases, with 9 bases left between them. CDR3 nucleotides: TGTGCCAGCAGTGATCAAGTTCTCTCTGGAAACACCATATATTTT. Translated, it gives CASSDQVLSGNTIYF.

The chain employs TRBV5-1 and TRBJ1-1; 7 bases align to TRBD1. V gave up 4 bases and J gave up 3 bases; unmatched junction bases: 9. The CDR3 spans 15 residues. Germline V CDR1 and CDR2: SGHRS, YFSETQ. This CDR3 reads CASSLLTGQDTEAFF. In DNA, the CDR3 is TGCGCCAGCAGCCTCTTAACCGGACAGGACACTGAAGCTTTCTTT.

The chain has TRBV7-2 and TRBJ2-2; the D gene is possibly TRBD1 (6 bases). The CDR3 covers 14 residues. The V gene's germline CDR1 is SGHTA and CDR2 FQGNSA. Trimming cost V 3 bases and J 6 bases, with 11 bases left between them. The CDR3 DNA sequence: TGTGCCAGCAGCTTGAACAGGGTCGCCGGGGAGCTGTTTTTT. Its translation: CASSLNRVAGELFF.

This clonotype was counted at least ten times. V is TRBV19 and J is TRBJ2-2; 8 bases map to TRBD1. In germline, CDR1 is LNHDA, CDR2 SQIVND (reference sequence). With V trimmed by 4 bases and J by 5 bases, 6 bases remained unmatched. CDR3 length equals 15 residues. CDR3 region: CASSRGTGSTGELFF. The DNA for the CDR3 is TGTGCCAGTAGTAGGGGGACAGGTAGTACCGGGGAGCTGTTTTTT.

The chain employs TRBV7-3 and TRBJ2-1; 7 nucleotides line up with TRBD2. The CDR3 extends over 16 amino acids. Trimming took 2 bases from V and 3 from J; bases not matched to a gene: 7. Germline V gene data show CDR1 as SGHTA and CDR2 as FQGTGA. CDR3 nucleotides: TGTGCCAGCAGCTTATTCACTAGCGCTATCTACAATGAGCAGTTCTTC. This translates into CASSLFTSAIYNEQFF.

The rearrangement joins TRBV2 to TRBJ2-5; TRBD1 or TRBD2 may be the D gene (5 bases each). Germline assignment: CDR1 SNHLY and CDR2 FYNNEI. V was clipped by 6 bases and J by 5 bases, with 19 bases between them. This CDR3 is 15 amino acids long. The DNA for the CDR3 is TGTGCCAGCAGGTCTACAGGAACCCGAGGGGAGACCCAGTACTTC. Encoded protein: CASRSTGTRGETQYF.

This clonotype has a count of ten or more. CDR3 sequence reads: CAISERGDNEKLFF. CDR3 DNA sequence: TGTGCCATCAGTGAAAGGGGGGATAATGAAAAACTGTTTTTT. The rearrangement links TRBV10-3 to TRBJ1-4; a possible D gene is TRBD1 (6 bases). The germline V gene encodes CDR1 ENHRY and CDR2 SYGVKD. CDR3 size: 14 residues. V lost 3 bases to trimming and J lost 4 bases, with 9 bases between them.

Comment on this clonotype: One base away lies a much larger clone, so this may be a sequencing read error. In nucleotides, the CDR3 is TGTGCCCGCAGCTTAGAGGCTGGTAGCAATCAGCCCCAGCATTTT. Its translation: CARSLEAGSNQPQHF. The chain combines TRBV11-2 with TRBJ1-5, with no clear D. CDR1 and CDR2 from the germline V gene are SGHAT and FQNNGV. CDR3 length: 15 residues.

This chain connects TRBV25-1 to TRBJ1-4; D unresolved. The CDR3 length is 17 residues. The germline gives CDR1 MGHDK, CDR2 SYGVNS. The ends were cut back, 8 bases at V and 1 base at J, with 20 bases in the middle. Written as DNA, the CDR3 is TGTGCCAGCTCACCTAATATCCAGTCCTTAACTAATGAAAAACTGTTTTTT. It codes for CASSPNIQSLTNEKLFF. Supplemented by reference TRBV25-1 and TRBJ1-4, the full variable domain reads EADIYQTPRYLVIGTGKKITLECSQTMGHDKMYWYQQDPGMELHLIHYSYGVNSTEKGDLSSESTVSRIRTEHFPLTLESARPSHTSQYLCASSPNIQSLTNEKLFFGSGTQLSVL.

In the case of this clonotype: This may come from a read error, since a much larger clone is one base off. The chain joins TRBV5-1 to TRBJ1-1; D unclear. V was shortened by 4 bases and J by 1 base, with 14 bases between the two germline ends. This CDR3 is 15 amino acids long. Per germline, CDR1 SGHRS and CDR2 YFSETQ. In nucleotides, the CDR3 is TGCGCCAGCAGCAGTCACGGTGCGGCGAACACTGAAGCTTTCTTT. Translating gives CASSSHGAANTEAFF.

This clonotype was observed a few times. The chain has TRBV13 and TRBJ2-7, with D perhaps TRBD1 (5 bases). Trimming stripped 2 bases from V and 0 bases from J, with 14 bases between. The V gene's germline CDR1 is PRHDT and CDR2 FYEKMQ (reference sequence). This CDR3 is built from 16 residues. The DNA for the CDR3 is TGTGCCAGCAGCTTAAGAGTCGGACAAATCTCCTACGAGCAGTACTTC. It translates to CASSLRVGQISYEQYF.